The 30 T cell receptor beta chains below all came from one sample that was sequenced in a study of TIL therapy for anti-PD-1-resistant metastatic lung cancer. The immunoSEQ assay was v3. Using immunoSEQ multiplex PCR, the repertoire was profiled, and TCRdb retains in-frame clones only, with some absent. The table has about 36,000 clones, 73% seen once; the top ten hold over 5.5%. Described time point: pre-treatment sample, taken before nivolumab and TIL therapy. The sequencing here drew on blood, taken at baseline. The receptor set was obtained from a person between 30 and 79 years old with non-small cell lung cancer.

V is TRBV9 and J is TRBJ2-6, with D possibly matching TRBD1 (5 bases). V was clipped by 4 bases and J by 1 base, with 6 bases between them. The CDR3 is 14 amino acids. Germline lookup yields CDR1 SGDLS and CDR2 YYNGEE. CDR3 nucleotides: TGTGCCAGCAGCCAGGGATCTGGGGCCAACGTCCTGACTTTC. Translation: CASSQGSGANVLTF. Based on the CDR3 plus reference TRBV9 and TRBJ2-6, the full variable domain is DSGVTQTPKHLITATGQRVTLRCSPRSGDLSVYWYQQSLDQGLQFLIQYYNGEERAKGNILERFSAQQFPDLHSELNLSSLELGDSALYFCASSQGSGANVLTFGAGSRLTVL.

V usage is TRBV28 and J usage is TRBJ2-2; maybe TRBD1 (6 bases). V was pared by 3 bases and J by 0 bases, with 11 bases between. Germline V gene lookup returns CDR1 MDHEN and CDR2 SYDVKM. The CDR3 runs to 16 residues. The CDR3 here is CASSLAGAANTGELFF. The CDR3 nucleotides read TGTGCCAGCAGTTTGGCAGGGGCTGCGAACACCGGGGAGCTGTTTTTT.

The V and J genes are TRBV5-4 and TRBJ2-3; D call uncertain. Germline CDR1 and CDR2: SGHNT and YYREEE (reference sequence). The CDR3 consists of 14 residues. Trimming cost V 6 bases and J 0 bases, with 11 bases left between them. DNA for the CDR3: TGTGCCAGCATGAGGCACTCTAGCACAGATACGCAGTATTTT. Translation gives CASMRHSSTDTQYF.

This clone has a handful of counts. This chain links TRBV7-9 with TRBJ1-2; TRBD1 might be the D (6 bases). Looked up from germline, CDR1 is SEHNR and CDR2 is FQNEAQ (reference sequence). V was pared by 2 bases and J by 5 bases, with 24 bases between. The CDR3 consists of 18 residues. The CDR3 protein is CASSLTTARGGSGYGYTF. CDR3 in DNA: TGTGCCAGCAGCTTAACTACAGCCAGGGGAGGCAGTGGGTATGGCTACACCTTC.

The chain is built from TRBV14 and TRBJ2-1; no definite D call. Trimming cost V 1 base and J 4 bases, with 8 bases left between them. The CDR3 length is 14 residues. CDR1 and CDR2 from the germline V gene are SGHDN and FVKESK. The CDR3 sequence: CASSQGLWYNEQFF. CDR3 sequence (DNA): TGTGCCAGCAGCCAAGGACTTTGGTACAATGAGCAGTTCTTC. Full variable domain (remainder filled in from reference TRBV14 and TRBJ2-1): EAGVTQFPSHSVIEKGQTVTLRCDPISGHDNLYWYRRVMGKEIKFLLHFVKESKQDESGMPNNRFLAERTGGTYSTLKVQPAELEDSGVYFCASSQGLWYNEQFFGPGTRLTVL.

The table lists this clone with a few counts. This chain links TRBV18 with TRBJ2-7; D possibly matches TRBD1 or TRBD2 (6 bases each). V was trimmed by 3 bases and J by 5 bases, leaving 14 bases between them. This CDR3 comprises 14 residues. CDR1 is KGHSH and CDR2 is LQKENI in the germline V gene. CDR3 DNA: TGTGCCAGCTCACCTTCTGGGGGGCAGAACGAGCAGTACTTC. Translation gives CASSPSGGQNEQYF.

V and J are TRBV11-1 and TRBJ1-5; D gene unclear. In germline, CDR1 is SGHAT, CDR2 FQDESV (reference sequence). V dropped 5 bases and J dropped 6 bases, with 11 bases sitting between them. This CDR3 spans 13 amino acids. CDR3 loop: CASSQGRGQPQHF. Here the CDR3 DNA reads TGTGCCAGCAGCCAAGGGCGGGGTCAGCCCCAGCATTTT.

The chain is built from TRBV5-1 and TRBJ1-4, with D perhaps matching TRBD1 (5 bases). Germline assignment: CDR1 SGHRS and CDR2 YFSETQ. This CDR3 spans 15 amino acids. V was trimmed by 0 bases and J by 7 bases, leaving 13 bases between them. Written as DNA, the CDR3 is TGCGCCAGCAGCTTGGAGCCGGGTCAGGGTGAAAAACTGTTTTTT. This codes for CASSLEPGQGEKLFF. The full variable domain, in which reference TRBV5-1 and TRBJ1-4 provide the parts outside the CDR3, is KAGVTQTPRYLIKTRGQQVTLSCSPISGHRSVSWYQQTPGQGLQFLFEYFSETQRNKGNFPGRFSGRQFSNSRSEMNVSTLELGDSALYLCASSLEPGQGEKLFFGSGTQLSVL.

This chain links TRBV5-5 with TRBJ2-7, with TRBD2 identical over 13 bases. CDR3 length: 17 amino acids. V shed 0 bases, J shed 4 bases, and the junction held 7 bases outside the gene matches. Germline-derived CDR1 and CDR2 are SGHKS and YYEKEE (reference sequence). In DNA form, the CDR3 reads TGTGCCAGCAGCTTGGATGACCGACTAGCGGGAGGATACGAGCAGTACTTC. Translation gives CASSLDDRLAGGYEQYF.

The V gene is TRBV19, the J gene TRBJ1-1; D is unclear. The CDR3 loop spans 12 amino acids. The germline V and J ends were trimmed by 5 bases and 3 bases, with 7 bases remaining between them. CDR1 is LNHDA and CDR2 is SQIVND in the germline V gene (reference sequence). The DNA for the CDR3 is TGTGCCAGTAGTGTGCGTCACACTGAAGCTTTCTTT. Amino acid sequence: CASSVRHTEAFF.

The rearrangement links TRBV11-2 to TRBJ2-3; a possible D gene is TRBD1 (5 bases). The V end was cut by 5 bases, the J end by 2 bases, with 14 bases between. CDR3 size: 15 residues. Germline loops: CDR1 SGHAT, CDR2 FQNNGV. This CDR3 is CASSPQPTATDTQYF. CDR3 DNA: TGTGCCAGCAGCCCCCAACCGACAGCCACAGATACGCAGTATTTT. The complete variable domain, with remaining parts taken from reference TRBV11-2 and TRBJ2-3, reads EAGVAQSPRYKIIEKRQSVAFWCNPISGHATLYWYQQILGQGPKLLIQFQNNGVVDDSQLPKDRFSAERLKGVDSTLKIQPAKLEDSAVYLCASSPQPTATDTQYFGPGTRLTVL.

This sequence joins TRBV4-3 and TRBJ2-7; D may be TRBD2 (6 bases). This CDR3 has 16 residues. The V and J ends lost 0 bases and 3 bases respectively, with 15 bases between them. Germline V gene sequence: CDR1 LGHNA, CDR2 YSLEER. The CDR3 is CASSQERGLANYEQYF. The CDR3, as DNA: TGCGCCAGCAGCCAAGAGCGGGGACTCGCCAACTACGAGCAGTACTTC.

The chain employs TRBV7-6 and TRBJ2-2; perhaps D is TRBD1 or TRBD2 (5 bases each). V gave up 1 base and J gave up 6 bases, with 9 bases separating them. The CDR3 length is 14 residues. The germline CDR1 and CDR2 sequences are SGHVS and FNYEAQ. DNA for the CDR3: TGTGCCAGCAGCTTAGTTAGGGGAGCCGGGGAGCTGTTTTTT. Residues: CASSLVRGAGELFF.

This clone was counted only a few times. The V and J genes are TRBV28 and TRBJ1-1; possibly TRBD1 for D (6 bases). The CDR3 contains 14 residues. V lost 6 bases and J lost 7, with 18 bases in between. Germline loops: CDR1 MDHEN, CDR2 SYDVKM. The CDR3 DNA reads TGTGCCAGCAGAAGGCGGGGGACACCAATTGAAGCTTTCTTT. It is translated as CASRRRGTPIEAFF.

The chain joins TRBV28 to TRBJ2-5, with TRBD1 matching 9 bases. There are 17 residues in the CDR3. Unmatched junction bases numbered 10, after V lost 1 base and J lost 4 bases. Germline V gene lookup returns CDR1 MDHEN and CDR2 SYDVKM. The CDR3 sequence is CASSLSSRTGVGETQYF. The CDR3 nucleotides are TGTGCCAGCAGTTTATCCTCCCGGACAGGGGTTGGAGAGACCCAGTACTTC.

The rearrangement uses TRBV27 and TRBJ2-1; 9 nucleotides line up with TRBD2. Germline V CDR1 and CDR2: MNHEY, SMNVEV (reference sequence). The CDR3 has 16 residues. After removal of 0 bases from V and 8 bases from J, the junction contained 8 bases not matched to a gene. For the CDR3, the DNA is TGTGCCAGCAGTTTATCCTCCGGGACTAGCAGGGATGAGCAGTTCTTC. Amino acids: CASSLSSGTSRDEQFF.

CDR3 nucleotides: TGTGCCAGCAGTTACTTTGGGTCCCCGAACACTGAAGCTTTCTTT. Translated: CASSYFGSPNTEAFF. V usage is TRBV6-5 and J usage is TRBJ1-1; D remains ambiguous. The ends were cut back, 1 base at V and 1 base at J, with 10 bases in the middle. CDR3 length: 15 residues. The germline gives CDR1 MNHEY, CDR2 SVGAGI.

The chain has TRBV1 and TRBJ1-5. TRBV1 is tagged as a pseudogene. This CDR3 has 14 residues. Here the CDR3 reads CTSSQDQGVQPQHF. CDR3 nucleotides: TGCACCAGCAGCCAAGATCAGGGAGTCCAGCCCCAGCATTTT.

This sequence joins TRBV5-4 and TRBJ2-1, with D possibly being TRBD2 (6 bases). V was cut by 0 bases and J by 2 bases, with 15 bases left in between. This CDR3 has 17 amino acids. Germline CDR1 is SGHNT and CDR2 is YYREEE (reference sequence). The CDR3 nucleotides read TGTGCCAGCAGCTTGGTCCTTGGCGCGGGAACCTACAATGAGCAGTTCTTC. Its protein is CASSLVLGAGTYNEQFF.

The J gene is TRBJ2-1, the V gene TRBV9, with 9 positions matching TRBD1. This CDR3 spans 14 amino acids. CDR1 and CDR2 (germline): SGDLS, YYNGEE. J lost 13 bases, V lost 4 bases, and 12 bases had no gene match. CDR3 sequence (DNA): TGTGCCAGCAGCCAACCCACAGGGGGCAGCGTCCAGTTCTTC. Translated, it gives CASSQPTGGSVQFF.

CDR3: CASSFFGRRTDTQYF. CDR3 nucleotides: TGTGCCAGCAGTTTCTTCGGGCGTCGGACAGATACGCAGTATTTT. The V call is TRBV28, the J call TRBJ2-3; no clear D. The CDR3 has 15 residues. V gave up 3 bases and J gave up 3 bases, with 13 bases separating them. The germline V gene encodes CDR1 MDHEN and CDR2 SYDVKM.

The chain's CDR3 is CASSLPDLNEQFF. The CDR3 nucleotides are TGTGCCAGCAGCTTGCCAGACCTCAATGAGCAGTTCTTC. The chain is built from TRBV5-4 and TRBJ2-1; D is unclear. CDR3 size: 13 residues. Germline lookup yields CDR1 SGHNT and CDR2 YYREEE (reference sequence). V lost 1 base and J 6 bases, leaving 8 bases between the germline ends.

The rearrangement joins TRBV6-5 to TRBJ1-3; a possible D gene is TRBD1 (6 bases). Germline assignment: CDR1 MNHEY and CDR2 SVGAGI. The CDR3 has 15 residues. Trimming removed 6 bases from V and 2 bases from J, with 14 bases in between. The CDR3 DNA follows: TGTGCCAGCAGGTCACAGGGTTCCCCTGGAAACACCATATATTTT. This codes for CASRSQGSPGNTIYF.

The rearrangement links TRBV5-1 to TRBJ2-1; D not resolved. The CDR3 loop spans 14 amino acids. The ends were cut back, 0 bases at V and 7 bases at J, with 11 bases in the middle. Germline-derived CDR1 and CDR2 are SGHRS and YFSETQ. DNA of the CDR3: TGCGCCAGCAGCTTGGTGGGGTCCCATAATGAGCAGTTCTTC. Its translation: CASSLVGSHNEQFF. Combining the CDR3 with reference TRBV5-1 and TRBJ2-1 gives the whole variable domain KAGVTQTPRYLIKTRGQQVTLSCSPISGHRSVSWYQQTPGQGLQFLFEYFSETQRNKGNFPGRFSGRQFSNSRSEMNVSTLELGDSALYLCASSLVGSHNEQFFGPGTRLTVL.

The chain combines TRBV5-8 with TRBJ2-7; TRBD1 is a possible D gene (6 bases). V was pared by 0 bases and J by 3 bases, with 13 bases between. Germline V gene lookup returns CDR1 SGHTS and CDR2 YDEGEE. This CDR3 region has 15 residues. The CDR3 reads CASSLEQGTLYEQYF. The CDR3 coding sequence is TGTGCCAGCAGCTTGGAACAGGGAACCCTCTACGAGCAGTACTTC.

This clone has only a few counts. The chain combines TRBV7-2 with TRBJ1-1, with D possibly matching TRBD1 (6 bases). V was trimmed by 5 bases and J by 4 bases, leaving 11 bases between them. Germline lookup yields CDR1 SGHTA and CDR2 FQGNSA. The CDR3 runs to 13 residues. CDR3 in amino acids: CASSLDSLTEAFF. The CDR3 region has the DNA TGTGCCAGCAGCCTGGACAGTCTCACTGAAGCTTTCTTT.

About this clone: A read error may produce the germline difference seen at one junction end. The V gene is TRBV4-2, the J gene TRBJ1-2; TRBD1 might be the D (5 bases). The CDR3 is 12 residues long. CDR1 is LGHNA and CDR2 is YNFKEQ in the germline V gene. The CDR3 spells CASRQGVSGYTF. The CDR3 nucleotides are TGTGCCAGCAGACAAGGGGTTAGTGGCTACACCTTC.

CDR3: CASSGVGAGVYNEQFF. The CDR3, as DNA: TGTGCCAGTAGTGGCGTCGGAGCGGGAGTCTACAATGAGCAGTTCTTC. The chain recombines TRBV19 with TRBJ2-1; 8 nucleotides align to TRBD2. The CDR3 length is 16 residues. V lost 5 bases to trimming and J lost 3 bases; unmatched junction nucleotides: 9. Germline lookup yields CDR1 LNHDA and CDR2 SQIVND (reference sequence).

The rearrangement joins TRBV7-2 to TRBJ1-1; 7 bases are shared with TRBD1. Germline V gene data show CDR1 as SGHTA and CDR2 as FQGNSA. This CDR3 spans 15 amino acids. V lost 1 base to trimming and J lost 0 bases; unmatched junction nucleotides: 2. CDR3 DNA: TGTGCCAGCAGCTTAGGGGACAGATTGAACACTGAAGCTTTCTTT. Translated: CASSLGDRLNTEAFF.

The V call is TRBV28, the J call TRBJ2-7, with 9 bases fitting TRBD2. The CDR3 covers 15 residues. Germline V gene data show CDR1 as MDHEN and CDR2 as SYDVKM. V gave up 4 bases and J gave up 3 bases; unmatched junction bases: 7. The CDR3 loop is CASSSTSGRYYEQYF. The CDR3 DNA reads TGTGCCAGCAGTTCGACTAGCGGCCGCTACTACGAGCAGTACTTC.